This T cell receptor (beta chain) is drawn from a study of shared clonotypes between healthy human individuals. Background on the study: Ranging from 18 to 49 in age, donors were two women and a few men.

This clone appeared many times. Authors' methods: ImmunoSEQ gave junction-only sequences without quality scores, so filtering differed. Assay used: immunoSEQ multiplex PCR; TCRdb lists only in-frame clones, some missing. From that table come the V and J calls and clone size; the DNA was used to work out D and trimming. The table records about 1.1 million clones, more than 75% of them present only once. Donors comprised healthy HIV-negative adults lacking recent acute infections or vaccinations. Researchers partitioned CD4+ cells into CD45RA+ naive and CD45RA-negative memory subsets. Germline-derived CDR1 and CDR2 are LNHNV and YYDKDF (reference sequence). There are 16 residues in the CDR3. V was shortened by 4 bases and J by 2 bases, with 16 bases between the two germline ends.

The sequenced sample was memory CD4+ T cells from PBMCs. Subset here: CD45RA-negative fraction. The chain combines TRBV15 with TRBJ2-3; D is ambiguous. The clonotype comes from a man between 18 and 29 years old in good health. Some clones in this sample may be carry-over from other donors' samples. The CDR3 DNA follows: TGTGCCACCAGCATAAAAATCAATCCGGACACAGATACGCAGTATTTT. As protein: CATSIKINPDTDTQYF.